The present entry profiles one TCR beta chain with its context. The antigen is unknown. After removal of 7 bases from V and 5 bases from J, the junction contained 14 bases not matched to a gene. The CDR3 length is 16 residues. Researchers took RNA transcripts and amplified TCR beta CDR3 regions from them. Scientists carried out first-round RT-PCR using HTBI primers and then a second-round multiplex PCR. TCRdb reprocessed the multiplex PCR reads with MiXCR, giving one entry per CDR3 protein. The sample contains some 360,000 distinct CDR3 sequences, approximately 18% of which appear only once. The data are from a study of Graves' ophthalmopathy and Graves' hyperthyroidism. Looking at the study overall: Untreated patients at initial diagnosis provided peripheral blood. Study-wide results and caveats: In separating ophthalmopathy from stable hyperthyroidism, a 13-signature model achieved roughly 87% sensitivity and nearly 84% specificity.

This clonotype originated in an adult woman with stable Graves' hyperthyroidism. The chain couples TRBV12-3 or TRBV12-4 to TRBJ2-3, with 8 positions matching TRBD2. The material sequenced was peripheral blood. The CDR3 DNA reads as TGTGCCAGCACCCCCACCGGGACTAGTATGAGAGATACGCAGTATTTT. Translation: CASTPTGTSMRDTQYF.